This record concerns one T cell receptor beta chain sequence. In the original analysis: Reference gene primer amplification gave nucleated cell count estimates. Data came from immunoSEQ multiplex PCR; TCRdb stores just in-frame clones and leaves some out. V and J calls and clone size are as listed in that table; D and trimming were resolved from the DNA. The sample includes 150,000 to 200,000 clones, 88% of them seen just once. CDR1 and CDR2 (germline): SGHNT, YYREEE (reference sequence). This CDR3 spans 16 amino acids. With V trimmed by 3 bases and J by 5 bases, 3 bases remained unmatched. This specimen comes from a study of blood T cell repertoires in COVID-19. Study-level information: Italy, Spain and the United States were the sources of the convalescent and acute COVID-19 samples. T cells, B-cell-depleted T cells, or PBMCs supplied cDNA or gDNA.

The TCR comes from a middle-aged man with active or convalescent COVID-19. The sequenced sample was peripheral blood. The V and J genes are TRBV5-4 and TRBJ2-2, with 14 bases fitting TRBD2. CDR3: CASSSGTSGGTGELFF. In DNA, the CDR3 is TGTGCCAGCAGCTCCGGGACTAGCGGGGGTACCGGGGAGCTGTTTTTT.